These 21 T cell receptor beta chains came from one sample sequenced in a study of blood T cell repertoires in COVID-19. TCRdb's table, derived via immunoSEQ multiplex PCR, lists solely in-frame clones and lacks some. The table lists roughly 80,000 clones, over 75% of them singletons. The material sequenced was peripheral blood. The source of these receptors is an elderly woman with acute or convalescent COVID-19.

The rearrangement joins TRBV6-1 to TRBJ1-2, with 7 bases aligning to TRBD1. Unmatched junction bases numbered 14, after V lost 4 bases and J lost 0 bases. The CDR3 extends over 18 amino acids. Germline lookup yields CDR1 MNHNS and CDR2 SASEGT. CDR3 loop: CASSGAPRPGQTNYGYTF. The CDR3 bases are TGTGCCAGCAGTGGGGCCCCCCGCCCGGGACAGACTAACTATGGCTACACCTTC.

Written as DNA, the CDR3 is TGTGCCAGCAGACAGGGGGTATATGGCTACACCTTC. As protein: CASRQGVYGYTF. This rearrangement joins TRBV28 to TRBJ1-2, with 8 bases matching TRBD1. This CDR3 comprises 12 residues. Germline lookup yields CDR1 MDHEN and CDR2 SYDVKM. With 6 bases clipped from V and 5 bases from J, the junction kept 2 bases outside the gene matches.

This chain joins TRBV5-1 and TRBJ2-7; 7 nucleotides agree with TRBD1. The CDR3 consists of 12 residues. The trim removed 7 bases at V and 2 bases at J, leaving 3 bases unmatched. The germline V gene encodes CDR1 SGHRS and CDR2 YFSETQ. CDR3 nucleotides: TGCGCCAGCCGGGACAGTACCTACGAGCAGTACTTC. Its protein is CASRDSTYEQYF.

The chain combines TRBV28 with TRBJ1-1; 10 bases match TRBD1. The CDR3 has 18 residues. Germline V gene lookup returns CDR1 MDHEN and CDR2 SYDVKM. The trim removed 7 bases at V and 1 base at J, leaving 15 bases unmatched. DNA of the CDR3: TGTGCCAGCACCCAACCCCCGGACAGGGGGGTAGGGAACACTGAAGCTTTCTTT. It encodes CASTQPPDRGVGNTEAFF.

V gene TRBV9 combines with J gene TRBJ1-2; D unresolved. CDR3 size: 15 residues. Trimming removed 0 bases at V and 0 bases at J, with 9 bases between. Germline values: CDR1 SGDLS, CDR2 YYNGEE. The DNA for the CDR3 is TGTGCCAGCAGCGTAGCGGTCACTACTAACTATGGCTACACCTTC. It codes for CASSVAVTTNYGYTF.

This sequence joins TRBV18 and TRBJ1-2; weak D call: TRBD1 (6 bases). Trimming cost V 2 bases and J 6 bases, with 7 bases left between them. Germline V lookup: CDR1 KGHSH, CDR2 LQKENI. The CDR3 covers 12 residues. CDR3 protein: CASSPSGDGYTF. The DNA for the CDR3 is TGTGCCAGCTCACCATCAGGGGATGGCTACACCTTC.

The chain employs TRBV4-2 and TRBJ1-2; TRBD1 matches 11 bases. Looked up from germline, CDR1 is LGHNA and CDR2 is YNFKEQ. With V trimmed by 2 bases and J by 2 bases, 1 base remained unmatched. CDR3 length: 15 residues. Here the CDR3 reads CASSQRTGGNYGYTF. The CDR3 DNA sequence: TGTGCCAGCAGCCAACGGACAGGGGGCAACTATGGCTACACCTTC.

With respect to this clone: An end of the junction differs from the germline gene, which may be a read error. This chain links TRBV5-1 with TRBJ1-6; D uncertain. Germline loops: CDR1 SGHRS, CDR2 YFSETQ. CDR3 length equals 16 residues. The CDR3 is CASSLVPGKDNSPLHF. The CDR3 DNA sequence: TGCGCCAGCAGTTTGGTCCCGGGAAAGGATAATTCACCCCTCCACTTT. Supplemented by reference TRBV5-1 and TRBJ1-6, the full variable domain reads KAGVTQTPRYLIKTRGQQVTLSCSPISGHRSVSWYQQTPGQGLQFLFEYFSETQRNKGNFPGRFSGRQFSNSRSEMNVSTLELGDSALYLCASSLVPGKDNSPLHFGNGTRLTVT.

This clone was seen more than once but under ten times. The chain links TRBV29-1 to TRBJ1-2, with D unresolved. Per germline, CDR1 SQVTM and CDR2 ANQGSEA. Trimming took 1 base from V and 4 from J, leaving 16 bases between them. This CDR3 comprises 15 residues. CDR3 nucleotides: TGCAGCGTTGAAGGGCCGGGTATCGGACTCTATGGCTACACCTTC. Protein sequence: CSVEGPGIGLYGYTF.

The chain recombines TRBV7-2 with TRBJ1-5; the D is unclear. This CDR3 region has 16 residues. V dropped 2 bases and J dropped 0 bases, with 11 bases sitting between them. Germline values: CDR1 SGHTA, CDR2 FQGNSA. The CDR3 DNA is TGTGCCAGCAGCTTATCTAACGAGTATAGCAATCAGCCCCAGCATTTT. It codes for CASSLSNEYSNQPQHF.

The V gene is TRBV6-1, the J gene TRBJ1-4, with D perhaps matching TRBD1 (5 bases). Germline V gene data show CDR1 as MNHNS and CDR2 as SASEGT. With 2 bases removed from V and 8 bases from J, the gap between germline ends came to 15 bases. CDR3 size: 15 residues. The CDR3 DNA reads TGTGCCAGCAGTGAACCTTTCGCAGGGCGCGAAAAACTGTTTTTT. Amino acid sequence: CASSEPFAGREKLFF.

This rearrangement joins TRBV18 to TRBJ1-5, with D unclear. Trimming shortened V by 3 bases and J by 9 bases, and 12 bases separated the two germline ends. The CDR3 is 13 amino acids. Germline-derived CDR1 and CDR2 are KGHSH and LQKENI. The DNA for the CDR3 is TGTGCCAGCTCACCCAAACCGGAGGGGCCCCAGCATTTT. This encodes CASSPKPEGPQHF.

The chain carries TRBV5-6 and TRBJ2-7, with a possible D match to TRBD2 (5 bases). This CDR3 is 14 amino acids long. The ends were cut back, 6 bases at V and 2 bases at J, with 15 bases in the middle. CDR1 SGHDT and CDR2 YYEEEE come from the germline V gene. The chain's CDR3 is CASTRTFSTYEQYF. CDR3 nucleotide sequence: TGTGCCAGCACGAGGACTTTCTCTACCTACGAGCAGTACTTC.

The genes are TRBV11-1 and TRBJ1-1; possibly TRBD1 for D (5 bases). The germline V gene encodes CDR1 SGHAT and CDR2 FQDESV (reference sequence). V dropped 5 bases and J dropped 3 bases, with 16 bases sitting between them. This CDR3 spans 15 amino acids. The CDR3 loop is CASSLFDSRYTEAFF. The CDR3, as DNA: TGTGCCAGCAGCCTCTTTGACAGCCGGTACACTGAAGCTTTCTTT. Complete variable domain (other parts from reference TRBV11-1 and TRBJ1-1): EAEVAQSPRYKITEKSQAVAFWCDPISGHATLYWYRQILGQGPELLVQFQDESVVDDSQLPKDRFSAERLKGVDSTLKIQPAELGDSAMYLCASSLFDSRYTEAFFGQGTRLTVV.

The DNA of the CDR3 is TGTGCCAGCAGCTTGGAGCGGACAGGGAACACTGAAGCTTTCTTT. Protein sequence: CASSLERTGNTEAFF. The V gene is TRBV5-4, the J gene TRBJ1-1; 7 nucleotides match TRBD1. The CDR3 length is 15 residues. Unmatched junction bases numbered 3, after V lost 0 bases and J lost 1 base. CDR1 and CDR2 from the germline V gene are SGHNT and YYREEE (reference sequence).

The chain has TRBV24-1 and TRBJ2-1, with 7 bases fitting TRBD2. CDR3 length: 17 amino acids. Germline lookup yields CDR1 KGHDR and CDR2 SFDVKD. After removal of 2 bases from V and 5 bases from J, the junction contained 11 bases not matched to a gene. The DNA for the CDR3 is TGTGCCACCAGTGATTCCCCGGGACTACGGAAACACAATGAGCAGTTCTTC. Protein product: CATSDSPGLRKHNEQFF.

This chain links TRBV10-3 with TRBJ1-6; 7 nucleotides match TRBD1. This CDR3 contains 13 residues. The trim removed 7 bases at V and 10 bases at J, leaving 7 bases unmatched. Per the germline V gene, CDR1 is ENHRY and CDR2 is SYGVKD. CDR3 nucleotide sequence: TGTGCCATCAAAACAGGGGTTGGCTCACCCCTCCACTTT. It yields the protein CAIKTGVGSPLHF.

The rearrangement uses TRBV7-9 and TRBJ2-3, with 7 bases aligning to TRBD1. Trimming at V came to 5 bases and at J to 0 bases, leaving 5 bases not matched to a gene. The length of the CDR3 is 15 residues. Germline V gene sequence: CDR1 SEHNR, CDR2 FQNEAQ (reference sequence). CDR3 residues: CASSLRDSSTDTQYF. The CDR3, as DNA: TGTGCCAGCAGCCTCCGGGACAGTAGCACAGATACGCAGTATTTT.

The chain has TRBV6-5 and TRBJ1-1; 8 bases agree with TRBD1. V lost 7 bases, J lost 11 bases, and 9 bases stayed unmatched. CDR1 MNHEY and CDR2 SVGAGI come from the germline V gene. This CDR3 has 12 residues. CDR3 coding DNA: TGTGCCAGCACCTCGACAGGGGCTAATGCTTTCTTT. Its translation: CASTSTGANAFF.

This clone appeared a few times. V usage is TRBV4-3 and J usage is TRBJ2-5; perhaps TRBD1 as D (6 bases). The germline V gene encodes CDR1 LGHNA and CDR2 YSLEER. The CDR3 length is 15 residues. The V end lost 3 bases, the J end lost 0 bases, and 11 bases lay between the germline ends. The CDR3 reads CASSQSDSHQETQYF. CDR3 DNA: TGCGCCAGCAGCCAGTCGGACAGCCACCAAGAGACCCAGTACTTC.

The genes are TRBV7-9 and TRBJ1-2, with D unresolved. Between the trimmed V and J ends, which lost 7 bases and 8 bases, there was a span of 11 bases. Germline CDR1 and CDR2: SEHNR and FQNEAQ (reference sequence). The CDR3 covers 11 residues. The DNA for the CDR3 is TGTGCCAGCACCATACAGATCGGCTACACCTTC. This translates into CASTIQIGYTF. Based on the CDR3 plus reference TRBV7-9 and TRBJ1-2, the full variable domain is DTGVSQNPRHKITKRGQNVTFRCDPISEHNRLYWYRQTLGQGPEFLTYFQNEAQLEKSRLLSDRFSAERPKGSFSTLEIQRTEQGDSAMYLCASTIQIGYTFGSGTRLTVV.